Presented here are 21 T cell receptor beta chains from one specimen sequenced in a study of blood T cell repertoires in COVID-19. Here immunoSEQ multiplex PCR was the method, and the copy in TCRdb shows in-frame clones only, minus some. The sample lists 200,000 to 300,000 clones; 70% to 90% were seen once. Material for sequencing was peripheral blood. These receptor sequences come from a woman in her fifties or sixties with COVID-19, enrolled during active disease.

The chain uses TRBV20-1 and TRBJ2-1, with unresolved D. This CDR3 region has 11 residues. The V end was cut by 3 bases, the J end by 9 bases, with 9 bases between. Germline lookup yields CDR1 DFQATT and CDR2 SNEGSKA (reference sequence). This CDR3 is CSASEPVEQFF. The CDR3 DNA follows: TGCAGTGCTAGCGAGCCGGTTGAGCAGTTCTTC.

This chain connects TRBV4-1 to TRBJ2-3; tentatively, D is TRBD2 (5 bases). The CDR3 covers 14 residues. CDR1 and CDR2 from the germline V gene are MGHRA and YSYEKL. V shed 4 bases and J shed 5 bases, with 13 bases lying between them. The CDR3 spells CASSLSEPGDTQYF. As DNA, the CDR3 is TGCGCCAGCAGCCTTAGCGAACCGGGAGATACGCAGTATTTT.

V usage is TRBV29-1 and J usage is TRBJ2-5; D may be TRBD1 (5 bases). The CDR3 contains 11 residues. CDR1 and CDR2 from the germline V gene are SQVTM and ANQGSEA. Trimming stripped 7 bases from V and 5 bases from J, with 11 bases between. The CDR3 nucleotides read TGCAGCGGAAGACAGTCTGAGACCCAGTACTTC. Translation gives CSGRQSETQYF. The complete variable domain, with remaining parts taken from reference TRBV29-1 and TRBJ2-5, reads SAVISQKPSRDICQRGTSLTIQCQVDSQVTMMFWYRQQPGQSLTLIATANQGSEATYESGFVIDKFPISRPNLTFSTLTVSNMSPEDSSIYLCSGRQSETQYFGPGTRLLVL.

This chain connects TRBV11-2 to TRBJ2-7; D ambiguous. With 0 bases removed from V and 3 bases from J, the gap between germline ends came to 12 bases. The germline gives CDR1 SGHAT, CDR2 FQNNGV. The CDR3 consists of 15 residues. DNA of the CDR3: TGTGCCAGCAGCTTAGATCGTGGCACCAACTACGAGCAGTACTTC. Encoded protein: CASSLDRGTNYEQYF.

This rearrangement joins TRBV5-1 to TRBJ2-3; 7 nucleotides match TRBD2. The CDR3 is 16 amino acids. Germline values: CDR1 SGHRS, CDR2 YFSETQ. Germline trimming cut 1 base from V and 2 bases from J; bases unmatched to any gene: 7. CDR3 in DNA: TGCGCCAGCAGCTTGAAAGCTAGCGGATTCACAGATACGCAGTATTTT. This encodes CASSLKASGFTDTQYF.

The chain carries TRBV5-6 and TRBJ1-5, with no clear D. V lost 1 base and J 1 base, leaving 9 bases between the germline ends. CDR1 and CDR2 (germline): SGHDT, YYEEEE. The CDR3 has 15 residues. CDR3 amino acids: CASSLSGSSNQPQHF. Written as DNA, the CDR3 is TGTGCCAGCAGCTTGTCCGGGAGCAGCAATCAGCCCCAGCATTTT.

The V gene is TRBV6-5, the J gene TRBJ1-6, with D hard to call. This CDR3 comprises 14 residues. CDR1 and CDR2 from the germline V gene are MNHEY and SVGAGI. V was trimmed by 6 bases and J by 7 bases, leaving 13 bases between them. DNA of the CDR3: TGTGCCAGCAGATTAACCGGGAACAATTCACCCCTCCACTTT. Residues: CASRLTGNNSPLHF.

V gene TRBV28 combines with J gene TRBJ2-5, with 7 positions matching TRBD1. Germline loops: CDR1 MDHEN, CDR2 SYDVKM. V trimming: 3 bases; J trimming: 4 bases; junction bases outside the gene matches: 5. The CDR3 contains 14 residues. DNA of the CDR3: TGTGCCAGCAGTTTCGGGGACAGCAGAGAGACCCAGTACTTC. Translating it yields CASSFGDSRETQYF.

This clone was seen a few times. CDR3 DNA sequence: TGTGCCAGCAGACAGGGTCCCCAGCCCCAGCATTTT. Amino acids: CASRQGPQPQHF. V gene TRBV28 combines with J gene TRBJ1-5, with TRBD1 as a possible D gene (6 bases). This CDR3 is built from 12 residues. The ends were cut back, 6 bases at V and 7 bases at J, with 10 bases in the middle. Germline V CDR1 and CDR2: MDHEN, SYDVKM. The whole variable domain, filled in from reference TRBV28 and TRBJ1-5, reads DVKVTQSSRYLVKRTGEKVFLECVQDMDHENMFWYRQDPGLGLRLIYFSYDVKMKEKGDIPEGYSVSREKKERFSLILESASTNQTSMYLCASRQGPQPQHFGDGTRLSIL.

The table lists this clone with a count of one. The chain links TRBV29-1 to TRBJ1-1; 9 bases are shared with TRBD1. V lost 4 bases and J lost 4; bases outside the gene matches: 7. From germline, CDR1 is SQVTM and CDR2 ANQGSEA. The CDR3 has 14 residues. CDR3 bases: TGCAGCGTTGTTGGGGACAGGGTGAGCACTGAAGCTTTCTTT. Translating it yields CSVVGDRVSTEAFF.

The genes are TRBV30 and TRBJ1-6; 7 nucleotides align to TRBD1. The CDR3 length is 13 residues. The V gene's germline CDR1 is GTSNPN and CDR2 SVGIG (reference sequence). V lost 4 bases and J lost 8; bases outside the gene matches: 5. CDR3 nucleotides: TGTGCCTGGACCATTGACAGGGATTCACCCCTCCACTTT. Protein sequence: CAWTIDRDSPLHF.

The V gene is TRBV7-9, the J gene TRBJ1-4; 11 bases line up with TRBD1. This CDR3 spans 19 amino acids. CDR1 and CDR2 (germline): SEHNR, FQNEAQ (reference sequence). Trimming at V came to 0 bases and at J to 0 bases, leaving 6 bases not matched to a gene. The CDR3 region is CASSLARTGGTPTNEKLFF. CDR3 in DNA: TGTGCCAGCAGCTTAGCGCGGACAGGGGGCACTCCAACTAATGAAAAACTGTTTTTT.

This clone was picked up a small number of times. This chain's CDR3 is CASSLAGNTEAFF. In DNA form, the CDR3 reads TGTGCCAGCAGTTTAGCCGGGAACACTGAAGCTTTCTTT. The chain employs TRBV12-3 or TRBV12-4 and TRBJ1-1; D ambiguous. V was shortened by 0 bases and J by 1 base, with 3 bases between the two germline ends. CDR3 length: 13 amino acids.

The J gene is TRBJ2-5, the V gene TRBV29-1, with TRBD1 matching over 8 bases. V trimming: 5 bases; J trimming: 3 bases; junction bases outside the gene matches: 2. CDR3 length: 12 residues. The germline gives CDR1 SQVTM, CDR2 ANQGSEA. This CDR3 is CSVTTGEETQYF. CDR3 DNA sequence: TGCAGCGTTACGACAGGGGAAGAGACCCAGTACTTC.

Regarding this clone: A junction boundary mismatches the germline segment, possibly from a read error. J is TRBJ2-7 and V is TRBV4-2, with D possibly TRBD2 on 6 matching bases. This CDR3 is built from 13 residues. From germline, CDR1 is LGHNA and CDR2 YNFKEQ. The CDR3 here is CASSQVGGEGAAF. CDR3 nucleotides: TGTGCCAGCAGCCAAGTGGGCGGGGAAGGGGCTGCCTTC.

The chain uses TRBV18 and TRBJ2-1, with TRBD2 matching 10 bases. V was pared by 1 base and J by 2 bases, with 2 bases of the junction left unmatched. The V gene's germline CDR1 is KGHSH and CDR2 LQKENI. CDR3 length: 16 amino acids. The CDR3 DNA reads as TGTGCCAGCTCACCACAAGCGGGGGGGGCCTACAATGAGCAGTTCTTC. Translating gives CASSPQAGGAYNEQFF.

V usage is TRBV30 and J usage is TRBJ1-5, with TRBD1 matching 8 bases. The germline V gene encodes CDR1 GTSNPN and CDR2 SVGIG (reference sequence). The CDR3 spans 14 residues. V shed 5 bases and J 2 bases; nucleotides not matched to a gene: 5. This CDR3 is CAWSGGMGNQPQHF. DNA of the CDR3: TGTGCCTGGTCAGGGGGCATGGGCAATCAGCCCCAGCATTTT.

The CDR3 spells CASSPYLEETQYF. The CDR3 DNA follows: TGTGCCAGCAGTCCCTACCTCGAGGAGACCCAGTACTTC. The gene calls are TRBV6-5 and TRBJ2-5; D is ambiguous. Germline CDR1 reads MNHEY; CDR2 reads SVGAGI. Trimming removed 5 bases from V and 5 bases from J, with 12 bases in between. This CDR3 is 13 amino acids long.

This chain links TRBV7-9 with TRBJ1-4, with 7 bases identical to TRBD1. The CDR3 is 15 residues long. The germline gives CDR1 SEHNR, CDR2 FQNEAQ (reference sequence). With 5 bases clipped from V and 4 bases from J, the junction kept 7 bases outside the gene matches. CDR3: CASSTRTGRNEKLFF. CDR3 sequence (DNA): TGTGCCAGCAGCACCCGGACAGGCCGTAATGAAAAACTGTTTTTT.

This chain links TRBV25-1 with TRBJ2-1, with TRBD2 matching 13 bases. This CDR3 has 16 amino acids. Unmatched junction bases numbered 1, after V lost 0 bases and J lost 5 bases. In germline, CDR1 is MGHDK, CDR2 SYGVNS. Here the CDR3 reads CASSEYGTSGNNEQFF. CDR3 sequence (DNA): TGTGCCAGCAGTGAATATGGGACTAGCGGGAACAATGAGCAGTTCTTC. The complete variable domain, with remaining parts taken from reference TRBV25-1 and TRBJ2-1, reads EADIYQTPRYLVIGTGKKITLECSQTMGHDKMYWYQQDPGMELHLIHYSYGVNSTEKGDLSSESTVSRIRTEHFPLTLESARPSHTSQYLCASSEYGTSGNNEQFFGPGTRLTVL.

This clone has just a few counts. The chain couples TRBV2 to TRBJ1-4; D may be TRBD1 (6 bases). Looked up from germline, CDR1 is SNHLY and CDR2 is FYNNEI. The germline V and J ends were trimmed by 10 bases and 0 bases, with 9 bases remaining between them. The CDR3 is made up of 13 amino acids. The CDR3 coding sequence is TGTGCCACGGGGACAACAACTAATGAAAAACTGTTTTTT. Residues: CATGTTTNEKLFF.